Listed here are 30 T cell receptor beta chains from one sample, sequenced in a study of shared clonotypes between healthy human individuals. The assay was immunoSEQ multiplex PCR, and TCRdb's table has in-frame clones only and misses some. The table shows 2 million to 2.5 million clones, with roughly 92% occurring only once. Sequencing input: naive CD4+ T cells from PBMCs. Subset meaning: CD45RA+ positively selected. The receptors stem from a young man in good health. Some clones in this sample may be carry-over from other donors' samples.

This clone was counted a few times. The J gene is TRBJ1-2, the V gene TRBV4-2; 8 positions agree with TRBD1. Germline CDR1 and CDR2: LGHNA and YNFKEQ. The V and J ends lost 6 bases and 7 bases, in that order; junction bases with no gene match: 10. This CDR3 comprises 14 residues. The CDR3 nucleotides read TGTGCCAGCAGGGAGATACAGGGGGTCGTTGGCTACACCTTC. This sequence encodes CASREIQGVVGYTF.

This clone came up a few times. Other DNA sequences in this sample translate to the same CDR3. This chain uses TRBV5-4 with TRBJ2-3; D is uncertain. V was shortened by 0 bases and J by 1 base, with 3 bases between the two germline ends. The germline V gene encodes CDR1 SGHNT and CDR2 YYREEE (reference sequence). The length of the CDR3 is 13 residues. CDR3 loop: CASSLVGTDTQYF. In nucleotides, the CDR3 is TGTGCCAGCAGCTTGGTTGGCACAGATACGCAGTATTTT.

CDR3 sequence reads: CASSLNPQGEQFF. DNA for the CDR3: TGTGCCAGCAGCTTAAATCCCCAGGGTGAGCAGTTCTTC. The rearrangement joins TRBV11-2 to TRBJ2-1; TRBD1 is a possible D gene (5 bases). In germline, CDR1 is SGHAT, CDR2 FQNNGV. The CDR3 spans 13 residues. V shed 2 bases and J shed 9 bases, with 11 bases lying between them.

V usage is TRBV30 and J usage is TRBJ1-6; D is uncertain. This CDR3 is 16 amino acids long. The V gene's germline CDR1 is GTSNPN and CDR2 SVGIG (reference sequence). The V gene lost 7 bases and the J gene lost 7 bases, with 23 bases spanning the gap. CDR3 DNA sequence: TGTGCCTCCTCGCGGGCCACGCGACGAGAAAATTCACCCCTCCACTTT. Encoded protein: CASSRATRRENSPLHF.

The V gene is TRBV6-5, the J gene TRBJ1-3, with a possible D match to TRBD1 (5 bases). The germline V gene has CDR1 MNHEY and CDR2 SVGAGI. V was pared by 4 bases and J by 2 bases, with 12 bases between. The CDR3 spans 15 residues. This CDR3 reads CASSLIGTAGNTIYF. The CDR3 nucleotides are TGTGCCAGCAGTTTAATAGGGACCGCTGGAAACACCATATATTTT.

The gene calls are TRBV7-6 and TRBJ2-7; D uncertain. The germline CDR1 and CDR2 sequences are SGHVS and FNYEAQ. Trimming cost V 6 bases and J 6 bases, with 12 bases left between them. The CDR3 has 12 residues. The DNA for the CDR3 is TGTGCCAGCAGTGGGCTCCTCGGCGAGCAGTACTTC. As protein: CASSGLLGEQYF.

V and J are TRBV4-1 and TRBJ2-3; 8 bases agree with TRBD1. Germline V gene sequence: CDR1 MGHRA, CDR2 YSYEKL. The CDR3 extends over 16 amino acids. V trimming: 4 bases; J trimming: 3 bases; junction bases outside the gene matches: 9. This CDR3 is CASSPLQGARTDTQYF. For the CDR3, the DNA is TGCGCCAGCAGCCCCCTCCAGGGGGCACGGACAGATACGCAGTATTTT.

The rearrangement joins TRBV13 to TRBJ1-2; 10 nucleotides align to TRBD1. V lost 5 bases and J lost 2; bases outside the gene matches: 5. This CDR3 region has 15 residues. Germline-derived CDR1 and CDR2 are PRHDT and FYEKMQ (reference sequence). The CDR3 region has the DNA TGTGCCAGCAGCCCAAGGACAGGGGGGAACTATGGCTACACCTTC. Its protein is CASSPRTGGNYGYTF.

As to this clone: This sample also contains other DNA sequences that code for the same CDR3. This rearrangement joins TRBV5-1 to TRBJ2-1; perhaps TRBD2 as D (7 bases). Germline V CDR1 and CDR2: SGHRS, YFSETQ. Trimming shortened V by 4 bases and J by 4 bases, and 15 bases separated the two germline ends. The CDR3 spans 15 residues. CDR3 bases: TGCGCCAGCAGCACGTCCAGCGGGACATACAATGAGCAGTTCTTC. This translates into CASSTSSGTYNEQFF.

This clone was seen just once. The CDR3 coding sequence is TGTGCCAGCAGCGTAGACAGCAAGAACACCATATATTTT. Protein: CASSVDSKNTIYF. The V call is TRBV9, the J call TRBJ1-3; D unresolved. The V and J ends lost 0 bases and 7 bases respectively, with 8 bases between them. The CDR3 has 13 residues. CDR1 and CDR2 (germline): SGDLS, YYNGEE.

This chain's CDR3 is CSAQTGGETQYF. The CDR3 DNA sequence: TGCAGCGCCCAGACAGGGGGAGAGACCCAGTACTTC. The J gene is TRBJ2-5, the V gene TRBV29-1, with 9 bases aligning to TRBD1. The CDR3 covers 12 residues. Germline assignment: CDR1 SQVTM and CDR2 ANQGSEA. J was trimmed by 4 bases and V by 7 bases; bases with no gene match: 4.

This chain links TRBV4-3 with TRBJ1-2; TRBD1 might be the D (5 bases). V was trimmed by 0 bases and J by 4 bases, leaving 12 bases between them. The CDR3 loop spans 15 amino acids. Looked up from germline, CDR1 is LGHNA and CDR2 is YSLEER. CDR3 sequence reads: CASSQDVGAGYGYTF. For the CDR3, the DNA is TGCGCCAGCAGCCAAGATGTCGGGGCGGGCTATGGCTACACCTTC.

Here the CDR3 reads CAWTDNYGYTF. The CDR3, as DNA: TGTGCCTGGACGGACAACTATGGCTACACCTTC. This rearrangement joins TRBV30 to TRBJ1-2; D not resolved. This CDR3 contains 11 residues. Trimming stripped 4 bases from V and 2 bases from J, with 5 bases between. CDR1 and CDR2 from the germline V gene are GTSNPN and SVGIG (reference sequence).

The CDR3 sequence is CASSRQIEAFF. CDR3 nucleotides: TGTGCCAGCAGTCGCCAGATTGAAGCTTTCTTT. V usage is TRBV13 and J usage is TRBJ1-1; D gene uncertain. V was cut by 6 bases and J by 7 bases, with 9 bases left in between. The CDR3 runs to 11 residues. Germline CDR1 and CDR2: PRHDT and FYEKMQ (reference sequence).

The chain couples TRBV9 to TRBJ1-4; 11 bases agree with TRBD1. The germline V gene has CDR1 SGDLS and CDR2 YYNGEE. The trim removed 1 base at V and 8 bases at J, leaving 4 bases unmatched. CDR3 length equals 15 residues. The CDR3 DNA reads as TGTGCCAGCAGCGTAACCGGGACAGGGGGAGAAAAACTGTTTTTT. Amino acids: CASSVTGTGGEKLFF.

CDR3 sequence: CACGRLAGVNEQYF. The CDR3 nucleotides read TGTGCCTGCGGCCGGCTAGCGGGAGTCAACGAGCAGTACTTC. The V call is TRBV28, the J call TRBJ2-7; TRBD2 agrees at 10 bases. CDR3 length: 14 amino acids. V trimming: 11 bases; J trimming: 5 bases; junction bases outside the gene matches: 12. The germline V gene encodes CDR1 MDHEN and CDR2 SYDVKM.

J is TRBJ1-1 and V is TRBV11-2; D not resolved. Germline assignment: CDR1 SGHAT and CDR2 FQNNGV. The V and J ends lost 5 bases and 7 bases respectively, with 11 bases between them. This CDR3 comprises 12 residues. The CDR3 coding sequence is TGTGCCAGCAGCCCGGTACATGGTGAAGCTTTCTTT. This gives the protein CASSPVHGEAFF.

The sample holds one count of this clone. The V gene is TRBV29-1, the J gene TRBJ2-1; 8 nucleotides match TRBD2. This CDR3 comprises 10 residues. V dropped 7 bases and J dropped 10; count of bases not matched to a gene: 3. Per the germline V gene, CDR1 is SQVTM and CDR2 is ANQGSEA. CDR3 DNA sequence: TGCAGCGCCACTAGCGGAGAGCAGTTCTTC. As protein: CSATSGEQFF.

The chain carries TRBV5-1 and TRBJ1-2; 8 bases line up with TRBD1. This CDR3 spans 15 amino acids. Germline assignment: CDR1 SGHRS and CDR2 YFSETQ. V dropped 3 bases and J dropped 3; count of bases not matched to a gene: 7. Written as DNA, the CDR3 is TGCGCCAGCAGCTCGAAAGGACAGGGAGACTATGGCTACACCTTC. Translated, it gives CASSSKGQGDYGYTF. Variable domain in full (rest from reference TRBV5-1 and TRBJ1-2): KAGVTQTPRYLIKTRGQQVTLSCSPISGHRSVSWYQQTPGQGLQFLFEYFSETQRNKGNFPGRFSGRQFSNSRSEMNVSTLELGDSALYLCASSSKGQGDYGYTFGSGTRLTVV.

This chain uses TRBV5-3 with TRBJ2-1; 7 nucleotides align to TRBD2. TRBV5-3 is identified as an open reading frame with a role that is uncertain. Germline trimming cut 3 bases from V and 8 bases from J; bases unmatched to any gene: 11. The CDR3 has 15 amino acids. The CDR3 region has the DNA TGTGCCAGAAGCTGGGGAGGGACCCTGACTCATGAGCAGTTCTTC. Residues: CARSWGGTLTHEQFF.

The rearrangement links TRBV5-1 to TRBJ2-3; tentative D call: TRBD1 (5 bases). The CDR3 sequence is 17 residues long. Trimming stripped 0 bases from V and 0 bases from J, with 14 bases between. Germline V lookup: CDR1 SGHRS, CDR2 YFSETQ. CDR3 nucleotide sequence: TGCGCCAGCAGCTTGGGCAGGGCGGCGGAAAGCACAGATACGCAGTATTTT. This sequence encodes CASSLGRAAESTDTQYF. Full variable domain (missing parts from reference TRBV5-1 and TRBJ2-3): KAGVTQTPRYLIKTRGQQVTLSCSPISGHRSVSWYQQTPGQGLQFLFEYFSETQRNKGNFPGRFSGRQFSNSRSEMNVSTLELGDSALYLCASSLGRAAESTDTQYFGPGTRLTVL.

This chain joins TRBV6-5 and TRBJ2-3; D is unresolved. The V gene lost 5 bases and the J gene lost 1 base, with 7 bases spanning the gap. This CDR3 region has 13 residues. Germline V gene sequence: CDR1 MNHEY, CDR2 SVGAGI. CDR3 residues: CASSKPGTDTQYF. CDR3 nucleotides: TGTGCCAGCAGTAAACCGGGCACAGATACGCAGTATTTT.

The rearrangement joins TRBV28 to TRBJ2-5; TRBD2 might be the D (6 bases). The CDR3 extends over 15 amino acids. Germline loops: CDR1 MDHEN, CDR2 SYDVKM. Trimming pared 7 bases from V and 1 base from J, leaving 16 bases between. The CDR3 loop is CASTTQGGVQETQYF. The CDR3 DNA sequence: TGTGCCAGCACGACTCAGGGCGGGGTCCAAGAGACCCAGTACTTC. Variable domain in full (rest from reference TRBV28 and TRBJ2-5): DVKVTQSSRYLVKRTGEKVFLECVQDMDHENMFWYRQDPGLGLRLIYFSYDVKMKEKGDIPEGYSVSREKKERFSLILESASTNQTSMYLCASTTQGGVQETQYFGPGTRLLVL.

The chain recombines TRBV5-1 with TRBJ2-7, with D perhaps given as TRBD1 or TRBD2 (5 bases each). Trimming cost V 4 bases and J 3 bases, with 17 bases left between them. This CDR3 is built from 15 residues. The V gene's germline CDR1 is SGHRS and CDR2 YFSETQ. CDR3 protein: CASSDTGAVGYEQYF. The CDR3 DNA reads as TGCGCCAGCAGCGACACCGGGGCAGTCGGCTACGAGCAGTACTTC.

This chain connects TRBV19 to TRBJ1-1; perhaps TRBD1 as D (6 bases). V was shortened by 0 bases and J by 1 base, with 15 bases between the two germline ends. CDR3 length: 17 residues. The germline V gene encodes CDR1 LNHDA and CDR2 SQIVND (reference sequence). CDR3 bases: TGTGCCAGTAGTATAGACCCTCTCTTGACAGGGAACACTGAAGCTTTCTTT. Amino acids: CASSIDPLLTGNTEAFF.

This chain links TRBV28 with TRBJ2-2; 8 bases fit TRBD1. CDR1 is MDHEN and CDR2 is SYDVKM in the germline V gene. The length of the CDR3 is 17 residues. J lost 2 bases, V lost 3 bases, and 8 bases had no gene match. The CDR3 nucleotides are TGTGCCAGCAGTTTTTCCCGCCAGGGGGCAAACACCGGGGAGCTGTTTTTT. Protein: CASSFSRQGANTGELFF.

The chain joins TRBV5-4 to TRBJ1-3; 8 nucleotides agree with TRBD1. The CDR3 totals 17 residues. In germline, CDR1 is SGHNT, CDR2 YYREEE (reference sequence). The ends lost 0 bases at V and 4 bases at J; junction bases unmatched: 9. The CDR3 region is CASSLGIGQGSGNTIYF. The CDR3 DNA reads TGTGCCAGCAGCTTGGGAATTGGACAGGGTTCCGGAAACACCATATATTTT.

This chain links TRBV2 with TRBJ2-3, with D perhaps given as TRBD1 or TRBD2 (5 bases each). Germline values: CDR1 SNHLY, CDR2 FYNNEI. With 7 bases removed from V and 4 bases from J, the gap between germline ends came to 12 bases. This CDR3 spans 13 amino acids. DNA of the CDR3: TGTGCCAGCACTGGGGCGAGGGCAGATACGCAGTATTTT. Amino acid sequence: CASTGARADTQYF.

CDR3 in amino acids: CASSYPAPEDTGELFF. CDR3 sequence (DNA): TGTGCCAGCAGTTACCCGGCCCCCGAGGACACCGGGGAGCTGTTTTTT. The rearrangement joins TRBV6-6 to TRBJ2-2; D is unresolved. V was cut by 2 bases and J by 3 bases, with 13 bases left in between. The CDR3 contains 16 residues. The germline V gene has CDR1 MNHNY and CDR2 SVGAGI (reference sequence).

The chain is built from TRBV5-1 and TRBJ2-1; 7 nucleotides agree with TRBD2. Germline V gives CDR1 SGHRS, CDR2 YFSETQ. After removal of 4 bases from V and 2 bases from J, the junction contained 12 bases not matched to a gene. The CDR3 is 17 amino acids. The CDR3 loop is CASSQTLAGSPYNEQFF. The CDR3 region has the DNA TGCGCCAGCAGCCAAACATTAGCGGGCTCCCCCTACAATGAGCAGTTCTTC.